The clone carrying this TCR beta chain has a handful of counts. This sample was included in a study of blood T cell repertoires in COVID-19. Study background: The United States, Italy and Spain provided the acute and convalescent COVID-19 samples.

The CDR3 contains 14 residues. The V gene lost 8 bases and the J gene lost 3 bases, with 17 bases spanning the gap. The authors' processing: Reference gene primer amplification gave estimated nucleated cell counts. Profiling relied on immunoSEQ multiplex PCR, and the TCRdb table lists in-frame clones only, not all of them. D and trimming come from the DNA, and the V and J calls and clone size come from that table. The profile shows fewer than 300,000 clones, around 86% of them singletons. This sequence was found in a man aged 35-49 years who had recovered from COVID-19. V gene TRBV23-1 combines with J gene TRBJ2-7; D ambiguous. TRBV23-1 is designated an ORF whose function remains uncertain. Sample: peripheral blood. As DNA, the CDR3 is TGCGCCAGCTCAACCGGCAGGTCCTACTACGAGCAGTACTTC. Translation gives CASSTGRSYYEQYF.